A selection of T cell receptor beta chains follows, all from one sample in a study of monozygotic twins with cystic fibrosis. Measured with immunoSEQ multiplex PCR; TCRdb has only the in-frame clones, and not every one. The sample consists of approximately 14,000 clones, 80% to 90% of them appearing once. The sequenced material came from blood. Receptor source: a boy aged 5-17 years with cystic fibrosis. CDR3s include the opening cysteine and the closing phenylalanine or tryptophan. Fields, in order: clone size, D gene, J gene, V gene, CDR3 protein, CDR3 DNA. The D gene is left open where the match is weak. A clone size is listed for some rows: how often the clone was seen (once, few, many), or a class if it is expanded.

clone size: NA; D gene: TRBD1; J gene: TRBJ2-7; V gene: TRBV11-2; CDR3 protein: CASSLGDRDYEQYF; CDR3 DNA: TGTGCCAGCAGCTTAGGGGACAGGGACTACGAGCAGTACTTC
clone size: NA; D gene: NA; J gene: TRBJ2-2; V gene: TRBV7-2; CDR3 protein: CASSSLGDAFGTGELFF; CDR3 DNA: TGTGCCAGCAGCTCACTTGGAGATGCTTTCGGCACCGGGGAGCTGTTTTTT
clone size: NA; D gene: NA; J gene: TRBJ1-1; V gene: TRBV11-2; CDR3 protein: CASSPLFGQTMNTEAFF; CDR3 DNA: TGTGCCAGCAGCCCTCTTTTCGGACAGACCATGAACACTGAAGCTTTCTTT
clone size: NA; D gene: TRBD1; J gene: TRBJ1-2; V gene: TRBV6-1; CDR3 protein: CASTVDRAHGYTF; CDR3 DNA: TGTGCCAGCACCGTAGACAGGGCGCATGGCTACACCTTC
clone size: NA; D gene: NA; J gene: TRBJ1-5; V gene: TRBV7-6; CDR3 protein: CASSLAPGVNQPQHF; CDR3 DNA: TGTGCCAGCAGCTTAGCGCCTGGGGTCAATCAGCCCCAGCATTTT
clone size: NA; D gene: TRBD1; J gene: TRBJ2-2; V gene: TRBV4-2; CDR3 protein: CASSRSTGGYTGELFF; CDR3 DNA: TGTGCCAGCAGCCGGTCGACAGGGGGCTACACCGGGGAGCTGTTTTTT
clone size: once; D gene: NA; J gene: TRBJ2-2; V gene: TRBV5-4; CDR3 protein: CASSRDSRAQFFGELFF; CDR3 DNA: TGTGCCAGCAGCCGCGATTCTAGAGCACAATTTTTCGGGGAGCTGTTTTTT
clone size: NA; D gene: TRBD1; J gene: TRBJ2-7; V gene: TRBV13; CDR3 protein: CASSLDQGQGTPYEQYF; CDR3 DNA: TGTGCCAGCAGCTTAGATCAGGGACAGGGGACACCCTACGAGCAGTACTTC
clone size: NA; D gene: NA; J gene: TRBJ1-1; V gene: TRBV6-5; CDR3 protein: CASSYSRGFKGEAFF; CDR3 DNA: TGTGCCAGCAGTTACTCGAGGGGCTTCAAGGGTGAAGCTTTCTTT
clone size: NA; D gene: TRBD2; J gene: TRBJ2-3; V gene: TRBV4-1; CDR3 protein: CASSQDKNSGGITDTQYF; CDR3 DNA: TGCGCCAGCAGCCAAGATAAGAATAGCGGGGGAATCACAGATACGCAGTATTTT
clone size: NA; D gene: TRBD1; J gene: TRBJ1-6; V gene: TRBV30; CDR3 protein: CACDRDNSPLHF; CDR3 DNA: TGTGCCTGCGACAGGGATAATTCACCCCTCCACTTT
clone size: NA; D gene: TRBD2; J gene: TRBJ2-1; V gene: TRBV7-3; CDR3 protein: CASSVIAGAYNEQFF; CDR3 DNA: TGTGCCAGCAGCGTAATAGCGGGGGCCTACAATGAGCAGTTCTTC
clone size: NA; D gene: TRBD2; J gene: TRBJ2-1; V gene: TRBV2; CDR3 protein: CASSNLAGRPSNEQFF; CDR3 DNA: TGTGCCAGCAGTAATCTAGCGGGGCGACCAAGCAATGAGCAGTTCTTC
clone size: NA; D gene: TRBD1; J gene: TRBJ1-5; V gene: TRBV4-2; CDR3 protein: CATWDRPNQPQHF; CDR3 DNA: TGTGCCACCTGGGACAGGCCTAATCAGCCCCAGCATTTT
clone size: NA; D gene: NA; J gene: TRBJ2-2; V gene: TRBV10-3; CDR3 protein: CAISDGLNKGELFF; CDR3 DNA: TGTGCCATCAGTGACGGGCTCAACAAGGGGGAGCTGTTTTTT
clone size: NA; D gene: NA; J gene: TRBJ2-3; V gene: TRBV5-4; CDR3 protein: CASSLGWGGPRGTDTQYF; CDR3 DNA: TGTGCCAGCAGCTTGGGATGGGGTGGGCCGAGGGGAACAGATACGCAGTATTTT
clone size: once; D gene: TRBD1; J gene: TRBJ2-7; V gene: TRBV15; CDR3 protein: CATSNPRQGTYEQYF; CDR3 DNA: TGTGCCACCTCAAATCCGAGACAGGGGACCTACGAGCAGTACTTC
clone size: NA; D gene: NA; J gene: TRBJ1-5; V gene: TRBV9; CDR3 protein: CASSVGILGNQPQHF; CDR3 DNA: TGTGCCAGCAGCGTAGGTATCCTGGGCAATCAGCCCCAGCATTTT
clone size: NA; D gene: TRBD2; J gene: TRBJ2-3; V gene: TRBV5-1; CDR3 protein: CASSVVSGGTDTQYF; CDR3 DNA: TGCGCCAGCAGCGTAGTTAGCGGGGGAACAGATACGCAGTATTTT
clone size: once; D gene: NA; J gene: TRBJ2-7; V gene: TRBV28; CDR3 protein: CASSLLESYEQYF; CDR3 DNA: TGTGCCAGCAGTTTATTGGAGTCCTACGAGCAGTACTTC
clone size: NA; D gene: TRBD1; J gene: TRBJ1-2; V gene: TRBV25-1; CDR3 protein: CASSWTGGGYTF; CDR3 DNA: TGTGCCAGCAGTTGGACAGGGGGTGGCTACACCTTC
clone size: NA; D gene: TRBD2; J gene: TRBJ2-2; V gene: TRBV7-3; CDR3 protein: CASSSHRAGSNTGELFF; CDR3 DNA: TGTGCCAGCAGTTCACACAGAGCGGGATCGAACACCGGGGAGCTGTTTTTT
clone size: NA; D gene: NA; J gene: TRBJ1-1; V gene: TRBV5-1; CDR3 protein: CASSLVGQHEAFF; CDR3 DNA: TGCGCCAGCAGCTTGGTGGGGCAGCACGAAGCTTTCTTT
clone size: NA; D gene: TRBD1; J gene: TRBJ1-4; V gene: TRBV7-6; CDR3 protein: CASSNRQGQNEKLFF; CDR3 DNA: TGTGCCAGCAGCAACCGACAGGGCCAGAATGAAAAACTGTTTTTT
clone size: NA; D gene: TRBD1; J gene: TRBJ1-5; V gene: TRBV23-1; CDR3 protein: CASSDRVKNQPQHF; CDR3 DNA: TGCGCCAGTTCCGACAGGGTTAAAAATCAGCCCCAGCATTTT
clone size: NA; D gene: NA; J gene: TRBJ2-7; V gene: TRBV7-2; CDR3 protein: CASSYEWSRNEQYF; CDR3 DNA: TGTGCCAGCAGCTACGAATGGTCGAGGAACGAGCAGTACTTC
clone size: few; D gene: NA; J gene: TRBJ2-1; V gene: TRBV21-1; CDR3 protein: CASSKDLSGRFRDEQFF; CDR3 DNA: TGTGCCAGCAGCAAAGACCTGAGCGGGAGATTTCGCGATGAGCAGTTCTTC
clone size: few; D gene: TRBD1; J gene: TRBJ1-1; V gene: TRBV2; CDR3 protein: CASSRKDRSLNTEAFF; CDR3 DNA: TGTGCCAGCAGTCGTAAGGACAGGTCTTTGAACACTGAAGCTTTCTTT
clone size: NA; D gene: NA; J gene: TRBJ1-4; V gene: TRBV28; CDR3 protein: CASSPNSYSGKLFF; CDR3 DNA: TGTGCCAGCAGTCCAAATTCATACAGCGGAAAACTGTTTTTT
clone size: NA; D gene: NA; J gene: TRBJ1-3; V gene: TRBV5-1; CDR3 protein: CASSLAPPGNTIYF; CDR3 DNA: TGCGCCAGCAGCTTGGCGCCGCCTGGAAACACCATATATTTT
clone size: few; D gene: NA; J gene: TRBJ1-1; V gene: TRBV12-5; CDR3 protein: CASALMNTEAFF; CDR3 DNA: TGTGCTAGTGCCCTGATGAACACTGAAGCTTTCTTT
clone size: NA; D gene: NA; J gene: TRBJ1-1; V gene: TRBV6-5; CDR3 protein: CASRRGEAAEAFF; CDR3 DNA: TGTGCCAGCAGGAGGGGCGAAGCCGCTGAAGCTTTCTTT
clone size: NA; D gene: TRBD2; J gene: TRBJ2-1; V gene: TRBV2; CDR3 protein: CASTRLAGGYNEQFF; CDR3 DNA: TGTGCCAGCACACGCCTAGCGGGGGGGTACAATGAGCAGTTCTTC
clone size: NA; D gene: TRBD1; J gene: TRBJ2-5; V gene: TRBV5-6; CDR3 protein: CASGRGQETQYF; CDR3 DNA: TGTGCCAGCGGCAGGGGGCAAGAGACCCAGTACTTC
clone size: NA; D gene: TRBD2; J gene: TRBJ2-5; V gene: TRBV5-4; CDR3 protein: CASSLGGGRAGETQYF; CDR3 DNA: TGTGCCAGCAGCTTGGGTGGCGGGAGGGCCGGGGAGACCCAGTACTTC
clone size: NA; D gene: TRBD1; J gene: TRBJ1-1; V gene: TRBV18; CDR3 protein: CASSTDPTGSETEAFF; CDR3 DNA: TGTGCCAGCTCAACCGACCCGACAGGGAGTGAGACTGAAGCTTTCTTT
clone size: NA; D gene: NA; J gene: TRBJ1-2; V gene: TRBV2; CDR3 protein: CASSYSYGYTF; CDR3 DNA: TGTGCCAGCAGTTACAGTTATGGCTACACCTTC
clone size: NA; D gene: NA; J gene: TRBJ1-1; V gene: TRBV19; CDR3 protein: CASSRWSTEAFF; CDR3 DNA: TGTGCCAGTAGTAGGTGGAGCACTGAAGCTTTCTTT
clone size: NA; D gene: NA; J gene: TRBJ2-7; V gene: TRBV28; CDR3 protein: CASASVGANSYEQYF; CDR3 DNA: TGTGCCAGCGCTTCCGTGGGGGCCAATTCCTACGAGCAGTACTTC
clone size: NA; D gene: NA; J gene: TRBJ2-7; V gene: TRBV29-1; CDR3 protein: CSVVGGFSSYEQYF; CDR3 DNA: TGCAGCGTTGTAGGGGGATTTAGCTCCTACGAGCAGTACTTC
clone size: NA; D gene: TRBD2; J gene: TRBJ2-3; V gene: TRBV7-6; CDR3 protein: CASSLVQTSGGASDTQYF; CDR3 DNA: TGTGCCAGCAGCTTAGTTCAGACTAGCGGGGGAGCTTCAGATACGCAGTATTTT
clone size: once; D gene: NA; J gene: TRBJ2-1; V gene: TRBV7-3; CDR3 protein: CASSSLGLYNEQFF; CDR3 DNA: TGTGCCAGCAGCTCCCTTGGCCTCTACAATGAGCAGTTCTTC
clone size: NA; D gene: TRBD1; J gene: TRBJ2-7; V gene: TRBV27; CDR3 protein: CASSLSIRPGQGSHEQYF; CDR3 DNA: TGTGCCAGCAGTTTATCGATTCGACCGGGACAGGGTTCCCACGAGCAGTACTTC
clone size: NA; D gene: NA; J gene: TRBJ1-6; V gene: TRBV2; CDR3 protein: CASSEGGAHNSPLHF; CDR3 DNA: TGTGCCAGCAGTGAAGGAGGGGCCCATAATTCACCCCTCCACTTT
clone size: once; D gene: TRBD2; J gene: TRBJ2-3; V gene: TRBV2; CDR3 protein: CASRPSGSRTDTQYF; CDR3 DNA: TGTGCCAGCAGACCTAGCGGGAGCCGCACAGATACGCAGTATTTT
clone size: few; D gene: NA; J gene: TRBJ2-5; V gene: TRBV11-1; CDR3 protein: CASSSPGQQRETQYF; CDR3 DNA: TGTGCCAGCAGCTCCCCGGGACAACAACGGGAGACCCAGTACTTC
clone size: NA; D gene: NA; J gene: TRBJ2-2; V gene: TRBV10-2; CDR3 protein: CASSRNIMGGHTGELFF; CDR3 DNA: TGCGCCAGCAGTAGGAATATAATGGGCGGGCACACCGGGGAGCTGTTTTTT
clone size: once; D gene: NA; J gene: TRBJ2-6; V gene: TRBV28; CDR3 protein: CASNDVVGLGANVLTF; CDR3 DNA: TGTGCCAGCAACGATGTGGTGGGGTTGGGGGCCAACGTCCTGACTTTC
clone size: NA; D gene: TRBD1; J gene: TRBJ1-1; V gene: TRBV14; CDR3 protein: CASSPDRDHPEAFF; CDR3 DNA: TGTGCCAGCAGCCCCGACAGGGATCATCCTGAAGCTTTCTTT
clone size: NA; D gene: NA; J gene: TRBJ1-2; V gene: TRBV7-9; CDR3 protein: CASSVGTVGGYTF; CDR3 DNA: TGTGCCAGCAGCGTCGGGACGGTCGGTGGCTACACCTTC
clone size: NA; D gene: NA; J gene: TRBJ2-1; V gene: TRBV11-3; CDR3 protein: CASSLTGNNNEQFF; CDR3 DNA: TGTGCCAGCAGCTTAACCGGGAACAACAATGAGCAGTTCTTC